The clone carrying this T cell receptor beta chain is a singleton in its sample. What it binds is not known. This sample is part of a study of cytomegalovirus exposure and HLA in healthy donors. Primers: 60 Vbeta forward and 13 Jbeta reverse. Some clones are missing from TCRdb's copy, which holds only in-frame ones; the method was immunoSEQ multiplex PCR. The sample shows around 140,000 clones, approximately 78% of them seen only once. CDR1 and CDR2 from the germline V gene are LNHDA and SQIVND (reference sequence). The CDR3 runs 19 residues. Germline trimming cut 2 bases from V and 1 base from J; bases unmatched to any gene: 8. Study results and caveats: Association of a missense DCLRE1C variant with TCR beta V- and J-gene trimming was reported in a later analysis. Previous analysis showed most TCR beta V segments were productive about 87% or about 30% of the time. HLA-A and HLA-B allele assignments for most subjects were reportedly predicted accurately using TCR beta sequences.

The receptor was derived from a woman aged 45-60 years in good health and CMV-seropositive. Material for sequencing was PBMCs. The chain recombines TRBV19 with TRBJ2-1; 13 nucleotides agree with TRBD2. CDR3 nucleotide sequence: TGTGCCAGTAGTATAAGGACTAGCGGGAGTTATAGATCCTACAATGAGCAGTTCTTC. Translation gives CASSIRTSGSYRSYNEQFF.